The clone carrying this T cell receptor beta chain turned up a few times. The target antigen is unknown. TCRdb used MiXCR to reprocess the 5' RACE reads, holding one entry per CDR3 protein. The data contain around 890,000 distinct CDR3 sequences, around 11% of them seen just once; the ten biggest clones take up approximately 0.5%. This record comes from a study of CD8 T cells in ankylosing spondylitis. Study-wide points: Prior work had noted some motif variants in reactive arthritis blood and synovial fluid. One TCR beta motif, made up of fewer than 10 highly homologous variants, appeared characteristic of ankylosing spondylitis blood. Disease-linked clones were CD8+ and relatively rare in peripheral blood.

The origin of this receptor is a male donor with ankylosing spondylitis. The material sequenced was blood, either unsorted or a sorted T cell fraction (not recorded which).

CDR3 DNA sequence: TGTGCCAGCTCACCGACAGCCACCACAGATACGCAGTATTTT. The encoded protein is CASSPTATTDTQYF. The chain combines TRBV18 with TRBJ2-3; D perhaps matches TRBD1 (5 bases). V dropped 3 bases and J dropped 2 bases, with 9 bases sitting between them. The germline V gene encodes CDR1 KGHSH and CDR2 LQKENI. The CDR3 has 14 residues. Supplemented by reference TRBV18 and TRBJ2-3, the full variable domain reads NAGVMQNPRHLVRRRGQEARLRCSPMKGHSHVYWYRQLPEEGLKFMVYLQKENIIDESGMPKERFSAEFPKEGPSILRIQQVVRGDSAAYFCASSPTATTDTQYFGPGTRLTVL.